Sequencing of this T cell receptor (beta chain) was carried out in a study of blood T cell repertoires in COVID-19. Overall study: The United States, Italy and Spain provided the acute and convalescent COVID-19 samples. T cells, B-cell-depleted T cells, or PBMCs supplied cDNA or gDNA.

Methods used by the authors: Reference gene primer amplification in the assay estimated nucleated cell counts. Some clones are missing from TCRdb's copy, which holds only in-frame ones; the method was immunoSEQ multiplex PCR. For V, J and clone size, that table is used; D and trimming come from the DNA. Of 80,000 to 100,000 clones listed, 65% to 90% are singletons. Germline V gene sequence: CDR1 SQVTM, CDR2 ANQGSEA. The J segment lost 6 bases and the V segment lost 5 bases, leaving 4 bases of the junction unmatched. The CDR3 consists of 14 residues. Sequencing input: peripheral blood. This receptor was taken from a woman older than 75 with acute or convalescent COVID-19. This chain connects TRBV29-1 to TRBJ2-3, with 14 bases matching TRBD2. The CDR3 DNA reads TGCAGCGTTTCGACTAGCGGGGGGGCGGATACGCAGTATTTT. It encodes CSVSTSGGADTQYF.